A single sample gave rise to the 8 T cell receptor beta chains below, sequenced in a study of CD8+ T cells in alopecia areata. cDNA serving as the sequencing template came from extracted, reverse transcribed RNA. Some clones are missing from TCRdb's copy, which holds only in-frame ones; the method was immunoSEQ multiplex PCR. Of 25,000 or so clones in the sample, roughly 50% were seen once. The sequencing input was NKG2D-high CD8+ T cells sorted from blood. These receptors all come from a human donor with alopecia areata.

The count of this clone is one. This chain connects TRBV5-1 to TRBJ1-2; a weak D match, TRBD1 (5 bases). Germline V gives CDR1 SGHRS, CDR2 YFSETQ. Trimming took off 4 bases at V and 4 bases at J, with 17 bases between the two ends. The CDR3 covers 15 residues. The DNA of the CDR3 is TGCGCCAGCAGCCTAAAGGGTCAGGGAGTCTATGGCTACACCTTC. It is translated as CASSLKGQGVYGYTF.

The chain carries TRBV2 and TRBJ2-2; D ambiguous. This CDR3 is built from 15 residues. Germline loops: CDR1 SNHLY, CDR2 FYNNEI. The V end was cut by 10 bases, the J end by 5 bases, with 20 bases between. The CDR3 DNA reads as TGTGCCATCCTTGACCCTTCACATGGGACCGGGGAGCTGTTTTTT. Amino acid sequence: CAILDPSHGTGELFF.

In its sample, this clone ranks as large. The chain links TRBV5-1 to TRBJ2-3, with D possibly TRBD1 on 5 matching bases. Germline-derived CDR1 and CDR2 are SGHRS and YFSETQ. The ends were cut back, 0 bases at V and 0 bases at J, with 5 bases in the middle. This CDR3 spans 14 amino acids. The CDR3 is CASSLGQSTDTQYF. The CDR3 nucleotides read TGCGCCAGCAGCTTGGGACAGAGCACAGATACGCAGTATTTT.

CDR3 nucleotides: TGTGCCGCAGCGTCTAGCGTCTACAATGAGCAGTTCTTC. Its protein product is CAAASSVYNEQFF. The chain combines TRBV7-2 with TRBJ2-1; a possible D gene is TRBD2 (6 bases). The length of the CDR3 is 13 residues. The V end lost 11 bases, the J end lost 3 bases, and 14 bases lay between the germline ends. Germline V gene sequence: CDR1 SGHTA, CDR2 FQGNSA.

This chain joins TRBV9 and TRBJ2-7; no clear D. The germline V and J ends were trimmed by 0 bases and 0 bases, with 10 bases remaining between them. Germline values: CDR1 SGDLS, CDR2 YYNGEE. The CDR3 length is 15 residues. The DNA of the CDR3 is TGTGCCAGCAGCGTAGGCTACGGAAGCTCCTACGAGCAGTACTTC. Amino acid sequence: CASSVGYGSSYEQYF.

In the case of this clone: At one of its ends the junction is not consistent with the germline gene, which may arise from a read error. The chain has TRBV7-8 and TRBJ2-7; 10 bases are a match to TRBD2. The CDR3 length is 14 residues. Germline CDR1 and CDR2: SGHVS and FQNEAQ. The CDR3 sequence: CASSLNSLAGESHF. CDR3 nucleotides: TGTGCCAGCAGCTTAAATTCGCTAGCGGGAGAATCCCACTTC.

The V and J genes are TRBV5-6 and TRBJ2-7; weak D call: TRBD2 (5 bases). From germline, CDR1 is SGHDT and CDR2 YYEEEE. The CDR3 covers 14 residues. The V gene lost 4 bases and the J gene lost 4 bases, with 15 bases spanning the gap. The CDR3 sequence: CASSPRTGGYEQYF. The CDR3 bases are TGTGCCAGCAGCCCCCGGACCGGAGGTTACGAGCAGTACTTC.

This chain joins TRBV27 and TRBJ2-7; D unclear. Germline V CDR1 and CDR2: MNHEY, SMNVEV (reference sequence). V lost 6 bases to trimming and J lost 3 bases, with 6 bases between them. This CDR3 spans 11 amino acids. CDR3 amino acids: CASRGFYEQYF. The CDR3 DNA sequence: TGTGCCAGCAGGGGTTTCTACGAGCAGTACTTC.